Listed here are 9 T cell receptor beta chains from one sample, sequenced in a study of blood T cell repertoires in COVID-19. Here immunoSEQ multiplex PCR was the method, and the copy in TCRdb shows in-frame clones only, minus some. The sample yields roughly 220,000 clones, around 83% seen once. Input material: PBMCs or T cells enriched from blood (not recorded which). These receptors all stem from a woman between 35 and 50 years old with acute COVID-19.

V usage is TRBV28 and J usage is TRBJ2-5; 7 bases agree with TRBD2. The trim removed 5 bases at V and 5 bases at J, leaving 17 bases unmatched. The CDR3 has 17 residues. Germline CDR1 is MDHEN and CDR2 is SYDVKM. CDR3 coding DNA: TGTGCCAGCAGTCGACGCGGTGGAGGGTTGGGAGGGGAGACCCAGTACTTC. Translating gives CASSRRGGGLGGETQYF.

V usage is TRBV20-1 and J usage is TRBJ1-6; D is ambiguous. This CDR3 contains 15 residues. With 3 bases removed from V and 5 bases from J, the gap between germline ends came to 14 bases. CDR1 is DFQATT, CDR2 SNEGSKA, per germline (reference sequence). CDR3 DNA sequence: TGCAGTGCTAGTCCTCGGGTTGCCGATAATTCACCCCTCCACTTT. Translation gives CSASPRVADNSPLHF.

This clone has only a few counts. This chain joins TRBV12-5 and TRBJ1-1; 7 bases match TRBD1. With V trimmed by 2 bases and J by 11 bases, 11 bases remained unmatched. Germline CDR1 is LGHNT and CDR2 is FRNRAP. The CDR3 has 14 residues. DNA for the CDR3: TGTGCTAGTGGTTTGTTCCCAGGGGGGCAGTGGGCTTTCTTT. Translated, it gives CASGLFPGGQWAFF.

The chain carries TRBV2 and TRBJ2-2; TRBD2 matches at 7 bases. This CDR3 is built from 14 residues. Germline-derived CDR1 and CDR2 are SNHLY and FYNNEI. V shed 8 bases and J 5 bases; nucleotides not matched to a gene: 8. The CDR3 reads CASGGGARTGELFF. The DNA for the CDR3 is TGTGCCAGCGGGGGGGGAGCGAGGACCGGGGAGCTGTTTTTT.

The chain couples TRBV30 to TRBJ1-2; D may be TRBD1 (6 bases). CDR1 and CDR2 from the germline V gene are GTSNPN and SVGIG (reference sequence). The CDR3 runs to 12 residues. V shed 8 bases and J shed 12 bases, with 22 bases lying between them. CDR3 protein: CAQGHHYWGHTF. The CDR3 bases are TGTGCCCAGGGACACCACTATTGGGGCCACACCTTC.

This rearrangement joins TRBV24-1 to TRBJ1-2; D uncertain. This CDR3 is 12 amino acids long. Germline V gives CDR1 KGHDR, CDR2 SFDVKD. V was trimmed by 1 base and J by 10 bases, leaving 9 bases between them. The CDR3 reads CATSDFSGDYTF. CDR3 coding DNA: TGTGCCACCAGTGATTTTTCAGGTGACTACACCTTC.

This chain connects TRBV30 to TRBJ1-2; 10 positions match TRBD1. Germline assignment: CDR1 GTSNPN and CDR2 SVGIG (reference sequence). This CDR3 is 14 amino acids long. The V and J ends lost 5 bases and 7 bases, in that order; junction bases with no gene match: 10. The CDR3 protein is CAWAWGGTGVGYTF. CDR3 coding DNA: TGTGCCTGGGCTTGGGGGGGGACAGGGGTTGGCTACACCTTC.

This chain connects TRBV5-1 to TRBJ2-5, with D perhaps matching TRBD1 (5 bases). CDR3 size: 14 residues. In germline, CDR1 is SGHRS, CDR2 YFSETQ. Trimming stripped 0 bases from V and 2 bases from J, with 8 bases between. Written as DNA, the CDR3 is TGCGCCAGCAGCTTGGGACGGACACAAGAGACCCAGTACTTC. It yields the protein CASSLGRTQETQYF.

The V gene is TRBV3-1 (or the pseudogene TRBV3-2), the J gene TRBJ1-1; the D gene is possibly TRBD1 (5 bases). The V end lost 4 bases, the J end lost 1 base, and 13 bases lay between the germline ends. CDR1 and CDR2 from the germline V gene are LGHDT and YNNKEL (reference sequence). The CDR3 is made up of 15 amino acids. The CDR3 spells CASSRWGGGNTEAFF. In DNA, the CDR3 is TGTGCCAGCAGCCGATGGGGGGGAGGGAACACTGAAGCTTTCTTT.